These T cell receptor beta chains were read from a single sample in a study of low-dose radiotherapy and immunotherapy resistance in tumors. Via MiXCR, TCRdb re-called the reads, giving one row per CDR3 protein. Of about 30,000 distinct CDR3 sequences in the sample, under 55% were seen once. The source was PBMCs, collected after low-dose radiotherapy plus immunotherapy. Receptors originate from a male donor with gallbladder cancer. Both conserved end residues are part of each CDR3. A D gene is named only where the DNA matches it firmly. A clone size is listed for some rows: how often the clone was seen (once, few, many), or a class if it is expanded.

clone size,D gene,V gene,J gene,CDR3 protein,CDR3 DNA
.,.,TRBV15,TRBJ1-1,CATSRDPGEAFF,TGTGCCACCAGCAGAGATCCCGGAGAAGCTTTCTTT
.,.,TRBV25-1,TRBJ2-3,CASSVKGSTDTQYF,TGTGCCAGCAGTGTAAAAGGCAGCACAGATACGCAGTATTTT
.,TRBD1,TRBV27,TRBJ1-2,CASSSARTGDWGYTF,TGTGCCAGCAGTTCGGCAAGGACAGGCGATTGGGGCTACACCTTC
.,.,TRBV29-1,TRBJ2-1,CSVETASALSDEQFF,TGCAGCGTTGAAACGGCCAGCGCTCTTAGCGATGAGCAGTTCTTC
few,TRBD2,TRBV29-1,TRBJ2-5,CSVEVAGAQRTQYF,TGCAGCGTTGAAGTAGCGGGGGCTCAGCGGACCCAGTACTTC
medium-sized,TRBD1,TRBV6-2/TRBV6-3,TRBJ1-6,CASSGQGWGSPLHF,TGTGCCAGCTCCGGACAGGGCTGGGGTTCACCCCTCCACTTT
.,.,TRBV7-2,TRBJ1-3,CASSLDGVPGNTIYF,TGTGCCAGCAGCTTAGATGGGGTCCCGGGAAACACCATATATTTT
medium-sized,.,TRBV28,TRBJ2-1,CAIWDPGAFPYEQFF,TGTGCCATCTGGGACCCTGGAGCATTTCCATATGAGCAGTTCTTC
.,.,TRBV9,TRBJ2-7,CASSIYLCSVRLTPYEQYF,.
.,.,TRBV10-3,TRBJ2-5,CAITPGLQETQYF,TGTGCCATCACCCCGGGACTCCAAGAGACCCAGTACTTC
many,TRBD1,TRBV29-1,TRBJ2-5,CSKTGTEETQYF,TGCAGCAAGACCGGGACAGAAGAGACCCAGTACTTC
.,.,TRBV7-5,TRBJ2-1,CISVPEARTSGYNEQFF,.
.,.,TRBV4-3,TRBJ2-3,CASSGLALDTQYF,TGCGCCAGCAGCGGGCTAGCTTTGGATACGCAGTATTTT
.,TRBD2,TRBV12-3/TRBV12-4,TRBJ2-1,CASSSRTSGSSYNEQFF,TGTGCCAGCAGTTCACGGACTAGCGGGAGCTCCTACAATGAGCAGTTCTTC
medium-sized,.,TRBV5-4,TRBJ1-4,CASSLVGTNEKLFF,TGTGCCAGCAGCTTGGTGGGGACTAATGAAAAACTGTTTTTT
medium-sized,TRBD2,TRBV29-1,TRBJ2-1,CSASTSGTFGEQFF,TGCAGCGCTTCAACTAGCGGGACCTTCGGTGAGCAGTTCTTC
.,.,TRBV7-6,TRBJ2-7,CASSGGASGYEQYF,TGTGCCAGCAGCGGGGGGGCTAGCGGATACGAGCAGTACTTC
.,.,TRBV12-3/TRBV12-4,TRBJ2-2,CASSTQGNGELFF,TGTGCCAGCAGTACACAGGGTAACGGGGAGCTGTTTTTT
.,.,TRBV3-1,TRBJ2-3,CASSQRGRTLPDTQYF,TGTGCCAGCAGCCAAAGGGGACGGACCCTCCCAGATACGCAGTATTTT
.,.,TRBV6-6,TRBJ1-1,CASTYWAEGTEAFF,TGTGCCAGCACCTACTGGGCGGAGGGCACTGAAGCTTTCTTT
many,TRBD1,TRBV11-2,TRBJ2-5,CASSLGQGVGETQYF,TGTGCCAGCAGCTTAGGACAGGGGGTCGGAGAGACCCAGTACTTC
.,.,TRBV2,TRBJ1-2,CASSEVGTDGYTF,TGTGCCAGCAGTGAAGTTGGGACGGATGGCTACACCTTC